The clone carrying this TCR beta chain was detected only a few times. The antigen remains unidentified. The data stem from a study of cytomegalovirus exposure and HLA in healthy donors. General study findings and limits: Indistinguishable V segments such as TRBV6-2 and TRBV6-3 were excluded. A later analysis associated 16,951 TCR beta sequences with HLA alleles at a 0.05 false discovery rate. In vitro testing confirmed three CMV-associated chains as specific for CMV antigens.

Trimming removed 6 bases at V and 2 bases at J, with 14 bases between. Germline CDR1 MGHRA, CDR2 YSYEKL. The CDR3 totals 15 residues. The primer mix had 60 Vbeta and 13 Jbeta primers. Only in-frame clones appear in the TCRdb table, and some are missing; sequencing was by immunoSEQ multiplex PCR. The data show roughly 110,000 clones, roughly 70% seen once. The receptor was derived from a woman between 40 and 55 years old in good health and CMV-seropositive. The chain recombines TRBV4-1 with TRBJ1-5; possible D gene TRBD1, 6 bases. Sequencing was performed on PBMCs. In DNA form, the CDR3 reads TGCGCCAGCAGTCCAAGGGGGTTAGGCAATCAGCCCCAGCATTTT. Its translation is CASSPRGLGNQPQHF.